The sequence of this T cell receptor beta chain was determined in a study of T cell repertoires in cytomegalovirus infection. Study background: Through public TCR beta signatures, both CMV infection and matching HLA type were indicated. Points from the study as a whole: In two of eight donors, the top clonotype was HLA-C-restricted CMV-specific. The cumulative frequency of public TCR beta families distinguished individuals who carried CMV together with the relevant HLA.

TCRdb reprocessed the reads with MiXCR, giving one entry per CDR3 protein. The sample has about 360,000 distinct CDR3 sequences, 15% to 20% seen once. This clonotype was observed a few times. Antigen specificity is unknown. V lost 0 bases to trimming and J lost 4 bases, with 11 bases between them. Germline V gene sequence: CDR1 SGHRS, CDR2 YFSETQ. The CDR3 runs 14 residues. This clonotype originated in a human donor in good health (CMV status not recorded). Some clones in this sample may be carry-over from other donors' samples. V usage is TRBV5-1 and J usage is TRBJ2-7; D gene uncertain. Sequenced input: PBMCs. CDR3 DNA: TGCGCCAGCAGCTTGGCGGGTCGGCTGTACGAGCAGTACTTC. It translates to CASSLAGRLYEQYF.